In this sample, the clone carrying this T cell receptor beta chain turned up many times. What it recognizes is unknown. Per germline, CDR1 SGHTA and CDR2 FQGNSA. Trimming took 2 bases from V and 1 from J, leaving 8 bases between them. The CDR3 is 14 amino acids. Every TCR beta cDNA library bore unique molecular identifiers. TCRdb analysed the PCR reads with MiXCR anew, one entry per CDR3 protein. The table lists roughly 570,000 distinct CDR3 sequences, around a third of them singletons. This entry belongs to a study of post-analysis software for immune sequencing data. General study findings and limits: About five TRBV segments, including TRBV5-6, TRBV5-1 and TRBV20-1, were more frequent in patients than controls.

Material for sequencing was blood. The clonotype was recovered from a girl aged 2-17 years with multiple sclerosis. V gene TRBV7-2 combines with J gene TRBJ2-5; D not certain. CDR3 in DNA: TGTGCCAGCAGCTTAAACCGTTTCCAAGAGACCCAGTACTTC. Residues: CASSLNRFQETQYF.